This paragraph covers one T cell receptor beta chain sequence. The CDR3 has 17 amino acids. The germline V gene encodes CDR1 SEHNR and CDR2 FQNEAQ (reference sequence). V lost 5 bases to trimming and J lost 8 bases, with 25 bases between them. This record comes from a study of molecular identifiers for immune sequencing clone quantification. TCRdb processed the PCR reads anew with MiXCR; each CDR3 protein has one entry. The sample consists of under 600,000 distinct CDR3 sequences, roughly 24% of them appearing once. The chain employs TRBV7-9 and TRBJ2-1; the D gene is possibly TRBD1 (7 bases). The TCR sequence derives from a human donor in good health. Some libraries in this study had Jurkat cell RNA spiked in. Sequenced material: naive CD8+ T cells from blood, with Jurkat cell RNA spiked in. Subset specified: FACS-sorted CD8+CD4-CCR7+CD45RA+ naive T cells. Here the CDR3 DNA reads TGTGCCAGCAGCCCACGTCAGGGGGGCGCAGAGGAGGATGAGCAGTTCTTC. It yields the protein CASSPRQGGAEEDEQFF.